The 32 T cell receptor beta chains below all came from one sample that was sequenced in a study of regulatory T cells in long-lasting Graves disease. Time point in this sample: persistent/refractory GD, antithyroid drugs over 5 years with positive TRAb. Making the TCR library involved RNA that had been extracted from PBMCs. Building of the TCR beta libraries involved iRepertoire HTBI primers and Arm-PCR of CDR3 regions. MiXCR, run by TCRdb on the multiplex PCR reads, gives a single entry per CDR3 protein. The table shows a few hundred thousand distinct CDR3 sequences, with around 22% occurring only once. Material: peripheral blood mononuclear cells (PBMCs), obtained when the disease was refractory, from a patient treated with antithyroid drugs. All receptors derive from a female donor with Graves disease.

This clonotype was seen at least ten times. The chain employs TRBV18 and TRBJ2-5, with 8 bases identical to TRBD1. V shed 4 bases and J 3 bases; nucleotides not matched to a gene: 4. CDR1 is KGHSH, CDR2 LQKENI, per germline. The CDR3 totals 14 residues. The CDR3 spells CASSRETGEETQYF. The CDR3 region has the DNA TGTGCCAGCTCACGGGAGACAGGGGAAGAGACCCAGTACTTC.

This clonotype has at least ten counts. This chain links TRBV6-1 with TRBJ1-2; the match to TRBD1 covers 11 bases. After removal of 8 bases from V and 8 bases from J, the junction contained 10 bases not matched to a gene. Germline-derived CDR1 and CDR2 are MNHNS and SASEGT. This CDR3 has 14 amino acids. The DNA for the CDR3 is TGTGCCAGCGAAAAGGACAGGGGGCTGTACGGCTACACCTTC. Translated, it gives CASEKDRGLYGYTF.

This chain uses TRBV7-2 with TRBJ1-5; D is unresolved. Germline CDR1 and CDR2: SGHTA and FQGNSA. V shed 5 bases and J shed 6 bases, with 11 bases lying between them. This CDR3 contains 13 residues. The CDR3 loop is CASSPPGVQPQHF. CDR3 DNA sequence: TGTGCCAGCAGCCCACCCGGGGTTCAGCCCCAGCATTTT.

This clonotype was seen more than once but under ten times. Since a much larger clone is just one base distant, this may be a read error. The chain is built from TRBV27 and TRBJ2-7; D possibly corresponds to TRBD1 (6 bases). The CDR3 is 14 residues long. With 11 bases removed from V and 1 base from J, the gap between germline ends came to 18 bases. The germline V gene has CDR1 MNHEY and CDR2 SMNVEV (reference sequence). CDR3 in amino acids: CAGKIEGTSYEQYF. The CDR3 DNA follows: TGTGCCGGCAAAATAGAGGGGACATCCTACGAGCAGTACTTC.

The CDR3: CASSLGQLLYEQYF. CDR3 nucleotides: TGTGCCAGCAGTTTGGGTCAGCTACTCTACGAGCAGTACTTC. V usage is TRBV28 and J usage is TRBJ2-7, with no clear D. CDR1 MDHEN and CDR2 SYDVKM come from the germline V gene. With 3 bases removed from V and 3 bases from J, the gap between germline ends came to 12 bases. This CDR3 spans 14 amino acids.

The V gene is TRBV28, the J gene TRBJ1-3; D not certain. Trimming took 5 bases from V and 0 from J, leaving 14 bases between them. Germline V CDR1 and CDR2: MDHEN, SYDVKM. This CDR3 is 16 amino acids long. The CDR3 DNA follows: TGTGCCAGCAGTGCACCGGGCCCTAGCTCTGGAAACACCATATATTTT. Translation: CASSAPGPSSGNTIYF.

There are many counts of this clonotype. DNA of the CDR3: TGTGCCAGCAGTGAAGCGGGACAGGGGATGGTCGAGACCCAGTACTTC. Protein sequence: CASSEAGQGMVETQYF. The V and J genes are TRBV2 and TRBJ2-5; TRBD1 agrees at 10 bases. CDR3 length equals 16 residues. CDR1 and CDR2 from the germline V gene are SNHLY and FYNNEI. The V gene end was trimmed by 0 bases and the J gene end by 5 bases; junction bases not matched to a gene: 6.

V usage is TRBV30 and J usage is TRBJ1-1; no firm D call. The ends were cut back, 5 bases at V and 1 base at J, with 11 bases in the middle. This CDR3 contains 13 residues. Germline CDR1 is GTSNPN and CDR2 is SVGIG (reference sequence). The CDR3: CAWGQPPNTEAFF. CDR3 nucleotide sequence: TGTGCCTGGGGGCAGCCCCCGAACACTGAAGCTTTCTTT.

This clonotype has at least ten counts. The V call is TRBV13, the J call TRBJ1-1, with a weak D call TRBD1 (5 bases). The CDR3 length is 12 residues. The germline V gene encodes CDR1 PRHDT and CDR2 FYEKMQ (reference sequence). With 8 bases removed from V and 2 bases from J, the gap between germline ends came to 9 bases. CDR3 sequence: CASVGGNTEAFF. The CDR3 nucleotides read TGTGCCAGCGTCGGGGGTAACACTGAAGCTTTCTTT.

The chain uses TRBV6-2 or TRBV6-3 and TRBJ2-7; 13 bases are a match to TRBD2. V was pared by 6 bases and J by 7 bases, with 12 bases of the junction left unmatched. CDR1 and CDR2 (germline): MNHEY, SVGEGT. This CDR3 comprises 16 residues. The CDR3 DNA is TGTGCCAGCAGCCGTACTAGCGGGAGGGCCCTCAGGGAGCAGTACTTC. Translating gives CASSRTSGRALREQYF.

This clonotype was counted many times. The chain couples TRBV2 to TRBJ2-7; D gene ambiguous. V was pared by 3 bases and J by 5 bases, with 11 bases between. The CDR3 length is 13 residues. Germline V gene data show CDR1 as SNHLY and CDR2 as FYNNEI. The CDR3 nucleotides read TGTGCCAGCAGTGAGCGGCTTCGGGACGAGCAGTACTTC. As protein: CASSERLRDEQYF.

This clonotype has a count of ten or more. V and J are TRBV28 and TRBJ1-1, with TRBD1 identical over 7 bases. This CDR3 is 15 amino acids long. Germline V lookup: CDR1 MDHEN, CDR2 SYDVKM. V was pared by 7 bases and J by 3 bases, with 11 bases of the junction left unmatched. CDR3 loop: CASTLVEGADTEAFF. The DNA for the CDR3 is TGTGCCAGCACCTTAGTCGAGGGGGCGGACACTGAAGCTTTCTTT. Variable domain in full (rest from reference TRBV28 and TRBJ1-1): DVKVTQSSRYLVKRTGEKVFLECVQDMDHENMFWYRQDPGLGLRLIYFSYDVKMKEKGDIPEGYSVSREKKERFSLILESASTNQTSMYLCASTLVEGADTEAFFGQGTRLTVV.

This clonotype has just a few counts. The chain joins TRBV19 to TRBJ2-2, with 7 bases that match TRBD1. Germline-derived CDR1 and CDR2 are LNHDA and SQIVND (reference sequence). This CDR3 has 17 amino acids. Trimming cost V 6 bases and J 2 bases; bases outside gene matches: 12. CDR3 coding DNA: TGTGCCAGTAGCATCTCGACCGGGACAGCCAACACCGGGGAGCTGTTTTTT. Encoded protein: CASSISTGTANTGELFF.

This clonotype was observed at least ten times. The V call is TRBV6-2 or TRBV6-3, the J call TRBJ1-2, with 7 bases lining up with TRBD1. Trimming took 6 bases from V and 2 from J; bases not matched to a gene: 6. The V gene's germline CDR1 is MNHEY and CDR2 SVGEGT. This CDR3 contains 14 residues. CDR3 region: CASRSTGANYGYTF. The DNA for the CDR3 is TGTGCCAGCAGATCCACAGGGGCGAACTATGGCTACACCTTC.

The table lists this clonotype with many counts. V usage is TRBV30 and J usage is TRBJ1-5, with TRBD1 matching over 7 bases. This CDR3 is built from 13 residues. V lost 4 bases to trimming and J lost 2 bases; unmatched junction nucleotides: 2. CDR1 is GTSNPN, CDR2 SVGIG, per germline (reference sequence). CDR3 amino acids: CAWTGQGNQPQHF. CDR3 nucleotide sequence: TGTGCCTGGACCGGACAGGGCAATCAGCCCCAGCATTTT.

This clonotype was seen ten or more times. This chain connects TRBV6-5 to TRBJ2-5; 8 positions agree with TRBD2. The trim removed 4 bases at V and 5 bases at J, leaving 12 bases unmatched. Germline CDR1 is MNHEY and CDR2 is SVGAGI. CDR3 length: 16 residues. The CDR3 loop reads CASSSGLAGDVETQYF. The DNA for the CDR3 is TGTGCCAGCAGTTCAGGACTAGCCGGGGATGTGGAGACCCAGTACTTC.

DNA for the CDR3: TGTGCCAGCAGCGTAGCTGGTCAGGGCAGCTATGGCTACACCTTC. Translating gives CASSVAGQGSYGYTF. The chain carries TRBV9 and TRBJ1-2; tentatively, D is TRBD1 (5 bases). In germline, CDR1 is SGDLS, CDR2 YYNGEE. CDR3 size: 15 residues. The germline V and J ends were trimmed by 0 bases and 4 bases, with 13 bases remaining between them.

The chain carries TRBV10-3 and TRBJ2-7, with 9 bases lining up with TRBD2. V lost 5 bases and J lost 5; bases outside the gene matches: 4. This CDR3 spans 13 amino acids. Per germline, CDR1 ENHRY and CDR2 SYGVKD. The DNA of the CDR3 is TGTGCCATCAGTCAGCGGGAGGTCAACGAGCAGTACTTC. This translates into CAISQREVNEQYF.

The chain recombines TRBV7-2 with TRBJ2-1; 9 nucleotides line up with TRBD2. From germline, CDR1 is SGHTA and CDR2 FQGNSA. V lost 5 bases, J lost 6 bases, and 2 bases stayed unmatched. The CDR3 extends over 13 amino acids. DNA for the CDR3: TGTGCCAGCAGCCCACTAGCGGGCAATGAGCAGTTCTTC. The encoded protein is CASSPLAGNEQFF.

A few counts support this clonotype. This chain connects TRBV7-9 to TRBJ2-7; D is unclear. Germline CDR1 reads SEHNR; CDR2 reads FQNEAQ (reference sequence). The V end was cut by 7 bases, the J end by 4 bases, with 14 bases between. The CDR3 is 13 residues long. CDR3 DNA sequence: TGTGCCAGCATAGGACCAGGCCCATACGAGCAGTACTTC. Its translation: CASIGPGPYEQYF.

This clonotype was observed at least ten times. The rearrangement links TRBV5-1 to TRBJ1-1; 10 nucleotides align to TRBD1. Germline loops: CDR1 SGHRS, CDR2 YFSETQ. The junction had 4 bases not matched to a gene; V was cut back by 4 bases and J by 1 base. CDR3 size: 15 residues. The DNA of the CDR3 is TGCGCCAGCAGCCCCGGGGACAGGGGGAACACTGAAGCTTTCTTT. This encodes CASSPGDRGNTEAFF.

The chain carries TRBV24-1 and TRBJ1-1; a possible D gene is TRBD1 (6 bases). Trimming shortened V by 10 bases and J by 1 base, and 12 bases separated the two germline ends. This CDR3 spans 13 amino acids. Germline CDR1 and CDR2: KGHDR and SFDVKD. This CDR3 is CATRRGANTEAFF. CDR3 in DNA: TGTGCCACAAGGCGGGGGGCGAACACTGAAGCTTTCTTT.

The chain couples TRBV7-8 to TRBJ2-5; D is undetermined. Between the trimmed V and J ends, which lost 1 base and 5 bases, there was a span of 11 bases. CDR1 is SGHVS and CDR2 is FQNEAQ in the germline V gene. The CDR3 runs 14 residues. The CDR3, as DNA: TGTGCCAGCAGCTTAGATGTAGAAGGGGAGACCCAGTACTTC. Protein: CASSLDVEGETQYF.

The chain employs TRBV7-9 and TRBJ2-5; possible D gene TRBD1, 6 bases. The CDR3 extends over 13 amino acids. Trimming removed 6 bases from V and 4 bases from J, with 12 bases in between. Germline V gene data show CDR1 as SEHNR and CDR2 as FQNEAQ (reference sequence). The CDR3 DNA reads as TGTGCCAGCAGACCACCACAGGGAGAGACCCAGTACTTC. This translates into CASRPPQGETQYF.

The chain is built from TRBV9 and TRBJ1-2; 9 nucleotides agree with TRBD1. Germline trimming cut 7 bases from V and 5 bases from J; bases unmatched to any gene: 9. The CDR3 has 14 residues. The V gene's germline CDR1 is SGDLS and CDR2 YYNGEE. The chain's CDR3 is CASSSAGQGYGYTF. The CDR3 DNA sequence: TGTGCCAGCTCATCTGCGGGACAGGGATATGGCTACACCTTC.

The chain joins TRBV19 to TRBJ1-2; D possibly corresponds to TRBD1 (5 bases). The V gene lost 5 bases and the J gene lost 3 bases, with 16 bases spanning the gap. CDR3 length equals 15 residues. Germline CDR1 is LNHDA and CDR2 is SQIVND (reference sequence). CDR3 nucleotides: TGTGCCAGTAGTCTCTCCCTGACAGCCCACTATGGCTACACCTTC. Translation gives CASSLSLTAHYGYTF.

This clonotype showed up many times. This sequence joins TRBV7-8 and TRBJ1-1; D unclear. The CDR3 length is 13 residues. V shed 4 bases and J shed 0 bases, with 6 bases lying between them. The V gene's germline CDR1 is SGHVS and CDR2 FQNEAQ. The DNA of the CDR3 is TGTGCCAGCAGCTCCCGACTGAACACTGAAGCTTTCTTT. This sequence encodes CASSSRLNTEAFF.

The J gene is TRBJ2-7, the V gene TRBV4-2; D possibly matches TRBD1 or TRBD2 (6 bases each). Germline V gene lookup returns CDR1 LGHNA and CDR2 YNFKEQ. Trimming left V 0 bases short and J 3 bases short, with 15 bases between. The CDR3 runs 16 residues. The CDR3 sequence is CASSQEGGAGHYEQYF. In nucleotides, the CDR3 is TGTGCCAGCAGCCAAGAAGGGGGAGCGGGCCACTACGAGCAGTACTTC.

In this sample, this clonotype turned up a few times. V gene TRBV27 combines with J gene TRBJ2-7; 9 bases are shared with TRBD2. J was trimmed by 4 bases and V by 6 bases; bases with no gene match: 7. The CDR3 runs 14 residues. Germline CDR1 is MNHEY and CDR2 is SMNVEV (reference sequence). As DNA, the CDR3 is TGTGCCAGCAGAGATTCTAGCGGGAAGTACGAGCAGTACTTC. Protein sequence: CASRDSSGKYEQYF.

This sequence joins TRBV4-1 and TRBJ2-2; 8 bases are shared with TRBD1. Germline loops: CDR1 MGHRA, CDR2 YSYEKL. Trimming removed 1 base from V and 5 bases from J; junction bases left unmatched: 6. The CDR3 loop spans 16 amino acids. CDR3 region: CASSQAGGFGTGELFF. The CDR3 nucleotides are TGCGCCAGCAGCCAAGCAGGGGGCTTCGGAACCGGGGAGCTGTTTTTT.

This clonotype was detected a few times. This chain connects TRBV7-9 to TRBJ2-7; D is ambiguous. This CDR3 has 13 amino acids. Trimming removed 2 bases from V and 6 bases from J, with 11 bases in between. Germline CDR1 reads SEHNR; CDR2 reads FQNEAQ (reference sequence). The CDR3 nucleotides read TGTGCCAGCAGCTTACTACCCCGCGGCGAGCAGTACTTC. Amino acid sequence: CASSLLPRGEQYF.

This clonotype came up many times. The CDR3 region is CATSEGMAEAFF. DNA of the CDR3: TGTGCCACCTCGGAGGGTATGGCTGAAGCTTTCTTT. The chain has TRBV6-1 and TRBJ1-1; D unresolved. This CDR3 comprises 12 residues. Germline V gives CDR1 MNHNS, CDR2 SASEGT. The V gene lost 10 bases and the J gene lost 6 bases, with 15 bases spanning the gap.